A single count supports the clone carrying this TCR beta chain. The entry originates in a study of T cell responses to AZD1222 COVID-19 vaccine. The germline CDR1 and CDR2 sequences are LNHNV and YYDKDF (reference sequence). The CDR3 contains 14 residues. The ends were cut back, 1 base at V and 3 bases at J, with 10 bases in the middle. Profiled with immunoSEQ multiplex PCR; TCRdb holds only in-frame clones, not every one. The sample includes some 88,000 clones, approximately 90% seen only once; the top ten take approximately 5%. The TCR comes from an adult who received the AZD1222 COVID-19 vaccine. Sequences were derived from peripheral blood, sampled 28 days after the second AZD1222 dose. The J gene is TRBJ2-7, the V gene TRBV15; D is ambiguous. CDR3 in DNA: TGTGCCACCAGCAGAGTTGCAGAGAACTACGAGCAGTACTTC. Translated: CATSRVAENYEQYF.